This T cell receptor (beta chain) was obtained from a study of T cell responses to AZD1222 COVID-19 vaccine. Study conclusions and caveats: Nearly half of unique spike-specific TCRs reportedly avoided B.1.351 and B.1.1.7 mutated regions. Recipients of AZD1222 seropositive at baseline numbered only 6 or 7. Clonal diversity was possibly underestimated; the donors were predominantly white British and more often female. Spike regions recognized by vaccine-associated CD4 TCRs spanned the protein, led by 160-218 and 743-854.

About this clone: The antigen is undetermined.

TCRdb's copy holds only in-frame clones and misses some; the assay was immunoSEQ multiplex PCR. The table shows fewer than 90,000 clones, with roughly 84% occurring only once. V dropped 1 base and J dropped 2 bases, with 11 bases sitting between them. The CDR3 runs to 15 residues. Per germline, CDR1 SSHAT and CDR2 FNYEAQ (reference sequence). The sample consisted of peripheral blood, taken on day 0 of AZD1222 vaccination. The sequence derives from an adult in good health. This chain uses TRBV7-7 with TRBJ2-5; either TRBD1 or TRBD2 may fit D (5 bases each). The DNA for the CDR3 is TGTGCCAGCAGCTTAGGTGGGACGGGACAAGAGACCCAGTACTTC. This translates into CASSLGGTGQETQYF.